What follows describes a single TCR beta chain. Its antigen remains undetermined. It has no much larger one-base neighbor in the sample; base qualities were not kept. At diagnosis, peripheral blood, uninvolved tumor-adjacent lung and tumor were collected and were preserved as a mix of fresh-frozen and FFPE material. For TCR repertoire profiling, blood samples were analyzed as peripheral blood mononuclear cells. This sample is drawn from a study of T cells in localized non-small cell lung cancer (dated by TCRdb to about 2020). Describing the broader study: Comparing tumors with uninvolved tumor-adjacent lungs, the study looked at the T cell repertoires of 200 to 250 patients with early-stage NSCLC. All 240 or so NSCLC patients in the cohort were treatment-naive and had localized lung tumors that were resected. Of the NSCLC patients, over 120 were male and approximately 99 were female, and the mean age was approximately 64 years.

General study outcomes and caveats: Because multi-region tumor sequencing was not performed, intratumor heterogeneity could not be ruled out. A median of approximately 55 of the top 100 tumor clones were detected in paired uninvolved adjacent lung, and around 30 of these tumor clones were also found among the top 100 clones of the paired uninvolved adjacent lung. Higher T cell density in blood was associated with longer overall survival, whereas higher clonality in adjacent lung was associated with shorter survival. Uninvolved tumor-adjacent lung showed the highest T cell clonality, higher than tumor, which suggests more focused antigenic responses in the uninvolved tumor-adjacent lung. Because the study design was exploratory, TCR variables were selected using unadjusted p-values without false-discovery rate correction.

Taken from cysteine to phenylalanine, the CDR3 has 13 residues. Left in the record is the CDR3 DNA by itself, 39 bases read in frame from the first base. Taken from the germline V gene, the CDR1 and CDR2 loops are WSHSY and SAAADI. Trimming takes 6 bases from V and 8 bases from J, and the germline ends sit 11 bases apart. TCR beta CDR3 regions were sequenced from DNA using the immunoSEQ Assay. As for the original processing: T cell density was computed as TCR beta template counts normalized to usable DNA estimated by amplifying housekeeping genes. Richness was estimated with the preseqR package, extrapolating to 400,000 templates for PBMC samples and 120,000 templates for tissue samples. Clonality was defined as one minus Pielou's evenness. Differential abundance testing on productive amino-acid clonotypes, with a minimum total count of 5 and an alpha of 0.1, was used to identify tissue-enriched TCRs. Repertoire overlap between compartments was quantified with the Jaccard Index and Morisita Overlap Index. GLIPH grouped TCR beta CDR3s together with public tetramer-defined viral CDR3s, and a viral motif had to include at least three viral sequences and show V-gene enrichment. TCRdb stores this immuneACCESS table with in-frame sequences only. Part of the clones is absent; in the studies checked, under half of the shortfall reflects unresolved V genes, and no reason is known for the rest. The V and J calls and clone size are taken from that table; D and trimming were inferred from the DNA. In this sample the table shows over 40,000 clones, 70% to 90% of which occur a single time. The top ten constitute approximately 6.4% of the sample.

The receptor was isolated from a woman between 18 and 50 years old with stage III lung adenocarcinoma. The rearrangement combines TRBV10-2 with TRBJ1-6, with no confident D gene call. The material was peripheral blood, obtained before any cancer treatment. CDR3 reads: CASRDGFDSPLHF. The DNA reads as follows: TGCGCCAGCAGGGACGGTTTCGATTCACCCCTCCACTTT.